The 5 T cell receptor beta chains below all came from one sample that was sequenced in a study of blood T cells in healthy people across ages. The second PCR ran roughly 6 to 11 cycles with a sample-barcoded 5' primer and J-beta primers. From the 5' RACE reads, TCRdb called clonotypes with MiXCR, one entry per CDR3 protein. The sample has about 1.4 million distinct CDR3 sequences, around 59% seen once. Sequenced: blood. All receptors derive from a man younger than 35 in good health.

V and J are TRBV27 and TRBJ1-5; possibly TRBD1 for D (6 bases). This CDR3 has 14 residues. CDR1 and CDR2 (germline): MNHEY, SMNVEV (reference sequence). Trimming took 4 bases from V and 3 from J, leaving 10 bases between them. CDR3 sequence reads: CASSSRDNNQPQHF. CDR3 coding DNA: TGTGCCAGCAGTTCCCGGGACAACAATCAGCCCCAGCATTTT.

V usage is TRBV29-1 and J usage is TRBJ2-5; D is unclear. CDR3 length equals 10 residues. Trimming pared 5 bases from V and 2 bases from J, leaving 3 bases between. Looked up from germline, CDR1 is SQVTM and CDR2 is ANQGSEA. CDR3 sequence (DNA): TGCAGCGTTATTCAAGAGACCCAGTACTTC. The encoded protein is CSVIQETQYF.

The gene calls are TRBV7-9 and TRBJ2-3; 9 nucleotides match TRBD1. V trimming: 4 bases; J trimming: 3 bases; junction bases outside the gene matches: 11. CDR1 is SEHNR and CDR2 is FQNEAQ in the germline V gene (reference sequence). CDR3 length: 17 residues. The CDR3 DNA follows: TGTGCCAGCAGCTCATACCTGACAGGGGGATTGACAGATACGCAGTATTTT. Amino acids: CASSSYLTGGLTDTQYF.

This rearrangement joins TRBV2 to TRBJ1-2; the D is unclear. There are 12 residues in the CDR3. Trimming stripped 4 bases from V and 4 bases from J, with 7 bases between. The V gene's germline CDR1 is SNHLY and CDR2 FYNNEI. The CDR3 reads CASSAERYGYTF. The CDR3 DNA reads TGTGCCAGCAGTGCTGAGCGCTATGGCTACACCTTC.

In its sample, this clonotype was seen a few times. The chain combines TRBV5-1 with TRBJ2-1; tentative D call: TRBD2 (6 bases). Germline V gene sequence: CDR1 SGHRS, CDR2 YFSETQ. V was shortened by 1 base and J by 0 bases, with 11 bases between the two germline ends. The CDR3 runs to 16 residues. The DNA of the CDR3 is TGCGCCAGCAGCTTGTTCCGGGACTCCTCCTACAATGAGCAGTTCTTC. This encodes CASSLFRDSSYNEQFF. Using reference TRBV5-1 and TRBJ2-1 for the parts outside the CDR3, the full variable domain is KAGVTQTPRYLIKTRGQQVTLSCSPISGHRSVSWYQQTPGQGLQFLFEYFSETQRNKGNFPGRFSGRQFSNSRSEMNVSTLELGDSALYLCASSLFRDSSYNEQFFGPGTRLTVL.